The sequence of this TCR beta chain was determined in a study of blood T cell repertoires in COVID-19. Study details: Samples representing acute and convalescent COVID-19 were sourced from the United States, Italy and Spain. Nucleic acid was either cDNA or gDNA, and it came from T cells, B-cell-depleted T cells, or PBMCs.

As originally analysed: Estimation of nucleated cell counts relied on the amplification of reference gene primers. Assay: immunoSEQ multiplex PCR; the TCRdb copy retains only in-frame clones and omits some. V and J calls and clone size are given by that table; D and trimming were obtained from the DNA. The table includes roughly 100,000 clones, around 76% detected once. J gave up 4 bases and V 0 bases, and 5 bases lay outside the gene matches. The CDR3 consists of 15 residues. The germline V gene has CDR1 MNHEY and CDR2 SVGAGI. The sequenced sample was peripheral blood. This clonotype was obtained from a woman aged 70-85 years with acute or convalescent COVID-19. This chain connects TRBV6-5 to TRBJ1-2, with TRBD1 matching 7 bases. For the CDR3, the DNA is TGTGCCAGCAGTTACTCGACAGGGAAACCCTATGGCTACACCTTC. Residues: CASSYSTGKPYGYTF.